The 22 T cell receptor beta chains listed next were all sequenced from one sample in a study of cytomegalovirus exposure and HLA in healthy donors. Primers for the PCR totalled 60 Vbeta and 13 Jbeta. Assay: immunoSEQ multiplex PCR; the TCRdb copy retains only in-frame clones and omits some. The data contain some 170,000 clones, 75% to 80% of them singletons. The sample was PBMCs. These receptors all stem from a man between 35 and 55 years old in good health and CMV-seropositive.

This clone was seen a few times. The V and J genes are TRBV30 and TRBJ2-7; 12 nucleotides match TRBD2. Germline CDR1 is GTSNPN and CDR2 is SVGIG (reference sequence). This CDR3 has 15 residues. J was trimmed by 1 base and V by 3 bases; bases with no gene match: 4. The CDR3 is CAWSTGLAGSYEQYF. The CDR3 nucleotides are TGTGCCTGGAGCACCGGACTAGCGGGGTCCTACGAGCAGTACTTC.

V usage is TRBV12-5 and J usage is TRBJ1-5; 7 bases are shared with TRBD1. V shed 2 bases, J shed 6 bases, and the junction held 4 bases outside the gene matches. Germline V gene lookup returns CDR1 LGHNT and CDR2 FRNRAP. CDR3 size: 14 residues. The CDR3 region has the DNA TGTGCTAGTGGTTTGACAGGGGAAGGTCAGCCCCAGCATTTT. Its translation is CASGLTGEGQPQHF.

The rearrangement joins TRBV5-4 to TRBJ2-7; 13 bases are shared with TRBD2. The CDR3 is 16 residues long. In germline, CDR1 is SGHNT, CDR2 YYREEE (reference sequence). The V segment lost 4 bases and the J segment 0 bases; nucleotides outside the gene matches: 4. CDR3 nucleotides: TGTGCCAGCAGCCTGAGGACTAGCGGGAGCTCCTACGAGCAGTACTTC. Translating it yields CASSLRTSGSSYEQYF.

The CDR3 protein is CASRGQVNSGNTIYF. CDR3 DNA: TGTGCCAGCAGAGGACAGGTTAACTCTGGAAACACCATATATTTT. The rearrangement joins TRBV6-1 to TRBJ1-3; the match to TRBD1 covers 7 bases. This CDR3 has 15 residues. Germline lookup yields CDR1 MNHNS and CDR2 SASEGT. V gave up 6 bases and J gave up 0 bases; unmatched junction bases: 5.

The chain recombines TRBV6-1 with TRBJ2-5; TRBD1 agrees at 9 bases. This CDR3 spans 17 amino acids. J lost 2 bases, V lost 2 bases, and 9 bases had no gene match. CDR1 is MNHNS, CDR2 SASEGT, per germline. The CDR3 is CASSEWDRVPPQETQYF. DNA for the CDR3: TGTGCCAGCAGTGAATGGGACAGGGTGCCCCCTCAAGAGACCCAGTACTTC.

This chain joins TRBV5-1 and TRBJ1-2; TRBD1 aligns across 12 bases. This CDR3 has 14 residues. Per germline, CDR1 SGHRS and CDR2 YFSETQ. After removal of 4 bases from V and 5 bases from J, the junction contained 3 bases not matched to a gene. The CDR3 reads CASSGGQGAYGYTF. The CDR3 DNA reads TGCGCCAGCAGCGGGGGACAGGGGGCGTATGGCTACACCTTC.

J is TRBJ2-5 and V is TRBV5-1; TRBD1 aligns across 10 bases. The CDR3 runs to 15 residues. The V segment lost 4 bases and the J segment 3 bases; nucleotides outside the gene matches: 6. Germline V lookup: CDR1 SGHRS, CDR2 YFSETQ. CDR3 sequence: CASSVRGTGEETQYF. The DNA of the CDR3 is TGCGCCAGCAGCGTTCGTGGGACAGGGGAAGAGACCCAGTACTTC.

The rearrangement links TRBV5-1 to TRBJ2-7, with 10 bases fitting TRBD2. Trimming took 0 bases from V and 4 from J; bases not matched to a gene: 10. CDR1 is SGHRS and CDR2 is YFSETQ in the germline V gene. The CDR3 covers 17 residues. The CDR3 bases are TGCGCCAGCAGCTTGGGTCATATATCTAGCGGGAGTTACGAGCAGTACTTC. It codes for CASSLGHISSGSYEQYF. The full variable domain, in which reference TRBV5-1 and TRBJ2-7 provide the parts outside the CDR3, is KAGVTQTPRYLIKTRGQQVTLSCSPISGHRSVSWYQQTPGQGLQFLFEYFSETQRNKGNFPGRFSGRQFSNSRSEMNVSTLELGDSALYLCASSLGHISSGSYEQYFGPGTRLTVT.

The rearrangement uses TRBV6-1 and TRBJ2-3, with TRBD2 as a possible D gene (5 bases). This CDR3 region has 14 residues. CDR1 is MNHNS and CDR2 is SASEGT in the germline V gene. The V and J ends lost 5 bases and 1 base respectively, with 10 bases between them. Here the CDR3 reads CASSYDSGTDTQYF. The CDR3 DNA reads TGTGCCAGCAGTTATGATAGCGGCACAGATACGCAGTATTTT.

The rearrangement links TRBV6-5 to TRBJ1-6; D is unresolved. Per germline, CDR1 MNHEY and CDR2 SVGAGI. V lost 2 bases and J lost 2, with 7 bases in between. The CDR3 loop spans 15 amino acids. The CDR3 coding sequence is TGTGCCAGCAGTTACGGGCAGGCCTATAATTCACCCCTCCACTTT. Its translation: CASSYGQAYNSPLHF.

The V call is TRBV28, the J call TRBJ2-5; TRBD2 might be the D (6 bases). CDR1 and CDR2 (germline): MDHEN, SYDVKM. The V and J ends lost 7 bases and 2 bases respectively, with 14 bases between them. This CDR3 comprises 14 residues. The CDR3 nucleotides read TGTGCCAGCACAAGAGGAGGGATACAAGAGACCCAGTACTTC. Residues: CASTRGGIQETQYF. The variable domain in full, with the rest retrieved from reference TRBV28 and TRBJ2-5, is DVKVTQSSRYLVKRTGEKVFLECVQDMDHENMFWYRQDPGLGLRLIYFSYDVKMKEKGDIPEGYSVSREKKERFSLILESASTNQTSMYLCASTRGGIQETQYFGPGTRLLVL.

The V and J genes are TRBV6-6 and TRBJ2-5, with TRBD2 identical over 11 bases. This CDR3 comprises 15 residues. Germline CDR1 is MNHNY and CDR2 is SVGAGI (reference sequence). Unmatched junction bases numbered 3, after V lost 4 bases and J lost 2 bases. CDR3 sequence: CASSWGTSGQETQYF. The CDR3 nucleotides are TGTGCCAGCAGTTGGGGGACTAGCGGACAAGAGACCCAGTACTTC.

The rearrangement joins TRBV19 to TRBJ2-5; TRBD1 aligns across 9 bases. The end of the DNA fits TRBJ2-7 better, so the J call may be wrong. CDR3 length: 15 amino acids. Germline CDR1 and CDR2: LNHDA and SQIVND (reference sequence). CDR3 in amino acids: CASSMFGTGTYEQYF. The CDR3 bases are TGTGCCAGTAGTATGTTTGGGACAGGGACCTACGAGCAGTACTTC.

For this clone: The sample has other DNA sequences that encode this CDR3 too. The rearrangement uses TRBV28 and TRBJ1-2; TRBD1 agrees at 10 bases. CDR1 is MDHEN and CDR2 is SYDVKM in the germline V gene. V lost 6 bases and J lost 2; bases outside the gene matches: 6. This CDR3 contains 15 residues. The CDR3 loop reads CASSLPGQGNYGYTF. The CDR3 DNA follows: TGTGCCAGCAGCCTCCCGGGACAGGGGAACTATGGCTACACCTTC.

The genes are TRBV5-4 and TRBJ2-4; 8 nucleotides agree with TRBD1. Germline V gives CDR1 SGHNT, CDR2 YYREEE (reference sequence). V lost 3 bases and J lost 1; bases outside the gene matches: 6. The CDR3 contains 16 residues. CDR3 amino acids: CASSWRQGTAKNIQYF. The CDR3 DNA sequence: TGTGCCAGCAGCTGGAGACAGGGGACGGCCAAAAACATTCAGTACTTC.

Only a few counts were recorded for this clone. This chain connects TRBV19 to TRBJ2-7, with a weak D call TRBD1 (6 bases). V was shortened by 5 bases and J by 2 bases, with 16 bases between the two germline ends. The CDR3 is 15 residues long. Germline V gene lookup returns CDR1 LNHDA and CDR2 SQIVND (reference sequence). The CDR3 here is CASSLRRTGTYEQYF. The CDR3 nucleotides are TGTGCCAGTAGTCTCCGGAGAACAGGGACCTACGAGCAGTACTTC.

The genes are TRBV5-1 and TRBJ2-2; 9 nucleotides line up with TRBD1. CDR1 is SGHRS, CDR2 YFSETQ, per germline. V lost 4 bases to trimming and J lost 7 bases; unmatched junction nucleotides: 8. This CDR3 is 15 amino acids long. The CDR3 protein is CASSITGTGHGELFF. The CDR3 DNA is TGCGCCAGCAGCATCACCGGGACAGGGCACGGGGAGCTGTTTTTT.

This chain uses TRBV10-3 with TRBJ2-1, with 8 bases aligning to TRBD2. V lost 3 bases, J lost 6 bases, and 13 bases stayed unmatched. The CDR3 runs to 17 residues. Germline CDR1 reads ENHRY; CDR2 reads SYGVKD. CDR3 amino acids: CAISEPLGAGGGNEQFF. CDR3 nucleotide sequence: TGTGCCATCAGTGAACCTTTGGGTGCGGGAGGAGGCAATGAGCAGTTCTTC.

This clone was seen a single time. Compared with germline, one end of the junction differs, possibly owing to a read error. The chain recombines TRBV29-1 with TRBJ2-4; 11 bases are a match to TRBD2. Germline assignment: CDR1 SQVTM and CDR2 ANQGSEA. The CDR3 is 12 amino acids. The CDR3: CSAGTSGNSQYF. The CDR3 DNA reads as TGCAGCGCCGGGACTAGCGGAAACAGTCAGTACTTC.

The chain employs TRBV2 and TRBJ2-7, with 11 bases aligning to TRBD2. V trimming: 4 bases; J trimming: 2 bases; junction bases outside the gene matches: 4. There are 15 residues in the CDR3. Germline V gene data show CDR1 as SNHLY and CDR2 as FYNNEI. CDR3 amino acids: CASSALAGVPYEQYF. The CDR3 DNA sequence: TGTGCCAGCAGTGCACTAGCGGGAGTTCCCTACGAGCAGTACTTC.

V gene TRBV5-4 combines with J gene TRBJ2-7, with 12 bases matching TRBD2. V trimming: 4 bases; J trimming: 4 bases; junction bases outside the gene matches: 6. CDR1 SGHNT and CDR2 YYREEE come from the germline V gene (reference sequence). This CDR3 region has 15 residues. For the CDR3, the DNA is TGTGCCAGCAGCCGGTCCGGGACTAGCGGGTACGAGCAGTACTTC. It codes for CASSRSGTSGYEQYF.

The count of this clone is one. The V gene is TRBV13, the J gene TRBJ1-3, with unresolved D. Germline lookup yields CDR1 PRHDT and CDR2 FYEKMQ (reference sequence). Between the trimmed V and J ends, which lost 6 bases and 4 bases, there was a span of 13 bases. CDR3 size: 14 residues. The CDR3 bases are TGTGCCAGCAGGCGAGGGTTGTCGGGAAACACCATATATTTT. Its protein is CASRRGLSGNTIYF. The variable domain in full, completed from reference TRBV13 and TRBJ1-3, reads AAGVIQSPRHLIKEKRETATLKCYPIPRHDTVYWYQQGPGQDPQFLISFYEKMQSDKGSIPDRFSAQQFSDYHSELNMSSLELGDSALYFCASRRGLSGNTIYFGEGSWLTVV.